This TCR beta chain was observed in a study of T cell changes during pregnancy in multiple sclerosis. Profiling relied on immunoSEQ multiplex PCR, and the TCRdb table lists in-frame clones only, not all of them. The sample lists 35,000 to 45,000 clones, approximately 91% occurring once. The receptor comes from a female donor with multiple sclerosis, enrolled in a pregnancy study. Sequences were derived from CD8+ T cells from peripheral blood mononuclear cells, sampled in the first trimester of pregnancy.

This CDR3 reads CASSLTNRDTEAFF. Here the CDR3 DNA reads TGTGCCAGCAGCTTAACGAACAGGGACACTGAAGCTTTCTTT. V is TRBV7-9 and J is TRBJ1-1; perhaps TRBD1 as D (6 bases). Per the germline V gene, CDR1 is SEHNR and CDR2 is FQNEAQ (reference sequence). The ends were cut back, 2 bases at V and 3 bases at J, with 10 bases in the middle. The CDR3 sequence is 14 residues long. Filled out from reference TRBV7-9 and TRBJ1-1, the complete variable domain reads DTGVSQNPRHKITKRGQNVTFRCDPISEHNRLYWYRQTLGQGPEFLTYFQNEAQLEKSRLLSDRFSAERPKGSFSTLEIQRTEQGDSAMYLCASSLTNRDTEAFFGQGTRLTVV.